This record concerns one T cell receptor (beta chain) sequence. The sample originates from a study of shared clonotypes between healthy human individuals. The overall study: Donor composition was a couple of women and a few men, aged 18 to 49.

Source study methods: Sequence data from immunoSEQ were junction-only and lacked quality scores; consequently, filtering differed. Measured with immunoSEQ multiplex PCR; TCRdb has only the in-frame clones, and not every one. The V and J calls and the clone size are those of that table, but D and trimming were determined from the DNA. Of over 850,000 clones listed, 78% were seen once; the top ten hold approximately 0.5%. Germline V CDR1 and CDR2: MGHDK, SYGVNS. The CDR3 has 15 amino acids. With 2 bases clipped from V and 3 bases from J, the junction kept 3 bases outside the gene matches. The specimen was memory CD4+ T cells from PBMCs. Subset reported: CD45RA-negative fraction. The chain uses TRBV25-1 and TRBJ2-1; 8 nucleotides agree with TRBD2. The receptor's source is a man aged 18 to 29 in good health. Some clones in this sample may be carry-over from other donors' samples. The CDR3 nucleotides read TGTGCCAGCAGTGAAAAACTAGCGGACTACAATGAGCAGTTCTTC. Its translation is CASSEKLADYNEQFF.